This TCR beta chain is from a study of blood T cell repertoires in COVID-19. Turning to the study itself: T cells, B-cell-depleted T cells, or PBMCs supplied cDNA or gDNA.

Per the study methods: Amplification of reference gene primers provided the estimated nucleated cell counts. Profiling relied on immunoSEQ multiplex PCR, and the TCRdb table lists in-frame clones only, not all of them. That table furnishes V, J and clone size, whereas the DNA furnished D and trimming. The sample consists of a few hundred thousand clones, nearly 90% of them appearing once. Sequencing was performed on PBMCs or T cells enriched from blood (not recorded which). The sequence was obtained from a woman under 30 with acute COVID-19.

CDR3 region: CAISPGLAGGPDETQYF. The DNA of the CDR3 is TGTGCCATCAGTCCTGGACTAGCGGGAGGGCCGGACGAGACCCAGTACTTC. This chain links TRBV10-3 with TRBJ2-5, with 15 bases fitting TRBD2. This CDR3 spans 17 amino acids. V shed 5 bases, J shed 5 bases, and the junction held 9 bases outside the gene matches. Germline V gives CDR1 ENHRY, CDR2 SYGVKD.